This T cell receptor beta chain appears in the sequencing data of a study of cytomegalovirus exposure and HLA in healthy donors. Findings of the study overall: Association of a missense DCLRE1C variant with TCR beta V- and J-gene trimming was reported in a later analysis.

For this clone: Its specificity is unknown.

A multiplex PCR was run with 60 Vbeta primers and 13 Jbeta primers. The assay was immunoSEQ multiplex PCR, and TCRdb's table has in-frame clones only and misses some. The sample shows approximately 90,000 clones, approximately 70% of them seen only once. Trimming cost V 1 base and J 0 bases, with 10 bases left between them. The CDR3 totals 16 residues. CDR1 SEHNR and CDR2 FQNEAQ come from the germline V gene (reference sequence). This chain connects TRBV7-9 to TRBJ1-3, with D hard to call. This sequence was found in a woman in her forties or fifties in good health and CMV-seropositive. Sequencing was done on a sample of PBMCs. CDR3 region: CASSLERGYSGNTIYF. The CDR3 DNA is TGTGCCAGCAGCTTAGAACGGGGTTACTCTGGAAACACCATATATTTT.